These 24 T cell receptor beta chains were all obtained from the same sample, sequenced in a study of T cells in women clearing cervical HPV infection. This table comes from immunoSEQ multiplex PCR, and its TCRdb copy is limited to in-frame clones, with some not included. The sample has about 41,000 clones, and its top ten clones hold around 7.6%. Sequenced: blood buffy coat. The receptors come from a woman aged 18 to 69 with a cervical HPV16 infection that either progressed to CIN3+ or cleared (not recorded which).

Note on this clone: The read terminates 3 residues before the CDR3 end, so the remaining end is supplied by the germline J gene. The chain combines TRBV6-2 or TRBV6-3 with TRBJ2-1, with a weak D call TRBD1 (5 bases). V lost 4 bases and J lost 3, with 13 bases in between. Germline CDR1 MNHEY, CDR2 SVGEGT. This CDR3 has 15 amino acids. The CDR3 reads CASSSQGIGYNEQFF. The sequenced CDR3 bases are TGTGCCAGCAGTTCCCAGGGTATAGGCTACAATGAG.

Regarding this clone: The read gets to within 3 residues of the CDR3 end, and the germline J gene fills in the rest. The genes are TRBV10-3 and TRBJ2-3, with 10 bases fitting TRBD2. This CDR3 contains 16 residues. Germline values: CDR1 ENHRY, CDR2 SYGVKD. V trimming: 0 bases; J trimming: 3 bases; junction bases outside the gene matches: 3. The CDR3 DNA, read in part, is TGTGCCATCAGTGAGTCGATAGCGGGGGGAACAGATACG. This translates into CAISESIAGGTDT. In full, the CDR3 is CAISESIAGGTDTQYF.

With regard to this clone: The read ends 3 residues before the CDR3 terminus; that terminus is restored from the germline J gene. The sample carries other DNA sequences with the same CDR3. The rearrangement uses TRBV5-1 and TRBJ2-5, with 14 positions matching TRBD2. With 5 bases clipped from V and 5 bases from J, the junction kept 8 bases outside the gene matches. Germline loops: CDR1 SGHRS, CDR2 YFSETQ. This CDR3 comprises 16 residues. Here the CDR3 reads CASRQTSGGAGETQYF. The sequenced CDR3 bases are TGCGCCAGCAGGCAGACTAGCGGGGGGGCCGGGGAGACC.

Comments on this clone: Coverage ceases 3 residues before the CDR3 finishes, and the germline J gene fills in the end. The genes are TRBV5-1 and TRBJ2-2; the D gene is possibly TRBD2 (5 bases). The V end lost 2 bases, the J end lost 3 bases, and 8 bases lay between the germline ends. The CDR3 contains 14 residues. Germline V gives CDR1 SGHRS, CDR2 YFSETQ. Incomplete CDR3 DNA: TGCGCCAGCAGCTTCGGGCGGGACACCGGGGAG. This translates into CASSFGRDTGE. The CDR3 in full is CASSFGRDTGELFF.

A word on this clone: The CDR3 end is not reached by the read, which stops 3 residues before it; the germline J gene fills it in. The rearrangement links TRBV12-3 or TRBV12-4 to TRBJ2-2, with a possible D match to TRBD2 (5 bases). CDR3 length: 14 residues. Trimming took 3 bases from V and 4 from J, leaving 9 bases between them. CDR3 DNA, as far as it was read: TGTGCCAGCAGTTTGCGGGCGTCCACCGGGGAG. Protein sequence: CASSLRASTGE. The full CDR3 sequence reads CASSLRASTGELFF.

For this clone: The read falls 3 residues short of the CDR3 end, and the missing part is taken from the germline J gene. This chain joins TRBV4-2 and TRBJ2-7; D unresolved. The CDR3 covers 13 residues. V was cut by 2 bases and J by 2 bases, with 7 bases left in between. Germline V CDR1 and CDR2: LGHNA, YNFKEQ. CDR3 DNA, as far as it was read: TGTGCCAGCAGCCAATCAACAACCTACGAG. Translated: CASSQSTTYE. The CDR3 reads in full as CASSQSTTYEQYF.

As concerns this clone: The read finishes 3 residues shy of the CDR3 end, and the germline J gene is used to complete it. V and J are TRBV24-1 and TRBJ2-1; 10 bases align to TRBD2. Germline V gene lookup returns CDR1 KGHDR and CDR2 SFDVKD. Trimming took 2 bases from V and 6 from J; bases not matched to a gene: 9. This CDR3 region has 17 residues. CDR3 sequence: CATSDSFTSGITNEQFF. Partial CDR3 DNA: TGTGCCACCAGTGATTCGTTTACTAGCGGGATTACCAATGAG.

As to this clone: The CDR3 end is not reached by the read, which stops 3 residues before it; the germline J gene fills it in. The chain is built from TRBV20-1 and TRBJ2-7; 11 bases fit TRBD1. The CDR3 spans 13 residues. Per germline, CDR1 DFQATT and CDR2 SNEGSKA (reference sequence). The V segment lost 5 bases and the J segment 5 bases; nucleotides outside the gene matches: 5. The CDR3: CSADRDRGNEQYF. CDR3 DNA, as far as it was read: TGCAGTGCTGACCGGGACAGGGGGAACGAG.

In the case of this clone: The read halts 3 residues ahead of the CDR3 end, with the missing end drawn from the germline J gene. The chain joins TRBV5-4 to TRBJ1-2; tentatively, D is TRBD1 (5 bases). The CDR3 has 14 amino acids. Germline V gene data show CDR1 as SGHNT and CDR2 as YYREEE (reference sequence). V shed 4 bases and J shed 3 bases, with 13 bases lying between them. The CDR3 loop reads CASSQALQDYGYTF. The DNA read from the CDR3 is TGTGCCAGCAGCCAGGCCTTACAGGACTATGGC.

Comments on this clone: The read terminates 3 residues before the CDR3 end, so the remaining end is supplied by the germline J gene. V is TRBV7-3 and J is TRBJ2-3, with TRBD2 matching 7 bases. V trimming: 2 bases; J trimming: 6 bases; junction bases outside the gene matches: 5. Germline lookup yields CDR1 SGHTA and CDR2 FQGTGA. The CDR3 contains 14 residues. The CDR3 DNA, read in part, is TGTGCCAGCAGCTTAGGGTTCGGGGGGGATACG. Amino acid sequence: CASSLGFGGDT. The whole CDR3 protein is CASSLGFGGDTQYF.

Points on this clone: The sequenced fragment ends 3 residues before the CDR3 boundary, so the rest is inferred from the germline J gene. This rearrangement joins TRBV7-9 to TRBJ1-1; tentative D call: TRBD1 (6 bases). The CDR3 extends over 12 amino acids. Looked up from germline, CDR1 is SEHNR and CDR2 is FQNEAQ (reference sequence). The CDR3 bases that were read are TGTGCCAGCAGCTTAGATCAGGGGAAG. Its translation is CASSLDQGK. In full, the CDR3 is CASSLDQGKAFF.

Comments on this clone: The DNA ends 3 residues before the CDR3 does, and the rest of the CDR3 is filled in from the germline J gene. The rearrangement joins TRBV2 to TRBJ1-1, with TRBD1 as a possible D gene (5 bases). V was clipped by 10 bases and J by 1 base, with 13 bases between them. Looked up from germline, CDR1 is SNHLY and CDR2 is FYNNEI. The length of the CDR3 is 13 residues. Partial CDR3 DNA: TGTGCCACCACCCGGGGGGAGAACACTGAA. Translated: CATTRGENTE. The entire CDR3 sequence reads CATTRGENTEAFF. Filled out from reference TRBV2 and TRBJ1-1, the complete variable domain reads EPEVTQTPSHQVTQMGQEVILRCVPISNHLYFYWYRQILGQKVEFLVSFYNNEISEKSEIFDDQFSVERPDGSNFTLKIRSTKLEDSAMYFCATTRGENTEAFFGQGTRLTVV.

Concerning this clone: The read is 3 residues too short to cover the CDR3 end, so that end is filled in from the germline J gene. The chain couples TRBV5-1 to TRBJ2-1, with TRBD2 identical over 16 bases. Germline CDR1 reads SGHRS; CDR2 reads YFSETQ. V was clipped by 4 bases and J by 4 bases; unmatched bases: 8. This CDR3 contains 18 residues. Partial CDR3 DNA: TGCGCCAGCAGCCTCCCGGGACTAGCGGGGGGGGGATACAATGAG. It yields the protein CASSLPGLAGGGYNE. The whole CDR3 reads CASSLPGLAGGGYNEQFF. Drawing the rest from reference TRBV5-1 and TRBJ2-1, the complete variable domain is KAGVTQTPRYLIKTRGQQVTLSCSPISGHRSVSWYQQTPGQGLQFLFEYFSETQRNKGNFPGRFSGRQFSNSRSEMNVSTLELGDSALYLCASSLPGLAGGGYNEQFFGPGTRLTVL.

A note on this clone: The read halts 3 residues ahead of the CDR3 end, with the missing end drawn from the germline J gene. J is TRBJ2-7 and V is TRBV28; 9 positions agree with TRBD1. Germline assignment: CDR1 MDHEN and CDR2 SYDVKM. The V segment lost 6 bases and the J segment 0 bases; nucleotides outside the gene matches: 9. The CDR3 has 16 amino acids. The CDR3 DNA, read in part, is TGTGCCAGCAGAGAAGTGGGACAGGGAGGCTCCTACGAG. It codes for CASREVGQGGSYE. The entire CDR3 is CASREVGQGGSYEQYF.

On this clone itself: The CDR3 end falls 3 residues outside the read, so it is completed with the germline J gene. The chain is built from TRBV2 and TRBJ2-1, with 12 bases fitting TRBD2. Germline CDR1 is SNHLY and CDR2 is FYNNEI. The CDR3 spans 15 residues. V dropped 6 bases and J dropped 7; count of bases not matched to a gene: 7. The CDR3 here is CASRAGTSGLNEQFF. The DNA read from the CDR3 is TGTGCCAGCAGGGCCGGGACTAGCGGGTTGAATGAG.

Remarks on this clone: At one end the junction does not follow the germline gene, possibly because of a read error. The read terminates 3 residues before the CDR3 end, so the remaining end is supplied by the germline J gene. This chain connects TRBV7-9 to TRBJ2-7; D might be TRBD1 (5 bases). This CDR3 is 15 amino acids long. CDR1 is SEHNR and CDR2 is FQNEAQ in the germline V gene (reference sequence). This chain's CDR3 is CSSSYDSSLAYEQYF. The CDR3 DNA, read in part, is TGTTCCAGCAGCTATGACAGTAGTTTAGCCTACGAG. Based on the CDR3 plus reference TRBV7-9 and TRBJ2-7, the full variable domain is DTGVSQNPRHKITKRGQNVTFRCDPISEHNRLYWYRQTLGQGPEFLTYFQNEAQLEKSRLLSDRFSAERPKGSFSTLEIQRTEQGDSAMYLCSSSYDSSLAYEQYFGPGTRLTVT.

A remark on this clone: The sequenced fragment ends 3 residues before the CDR3 boundary, so the rest is inferred from the germline J gene. The V call is TRBV19, the J call TRBJ2-1, with 13 positions matching TRBD2. Per the germline V gene, CDR1 is LNHDA and CDR2 is SQIVND (reference sequence). J lost 5 bases, V lost 4 bases, and 2 bases had no gene match. The CDR3 loop spans 15 amino acids. The CDR3 DNA, read in part, is TGTGCCAGTAGTACCGGACTAGCGGGGGACAATGAG. As protein: CASSTGLAGDNE. The CDR3 reads in full as CASSTGLAGDNEQFF.

Points on this clone: From the germline J gene comes the end of the CDR3, since the read stops 3 residues before it. The gene calls are TRBV18 and TRBJ2-1; the D is unclear. Trimming stripped 8 bases from V and 7 bases from J, with 15 bases between. This CDR3 is built from 13 residues. Looked up from germline, CDR1 is KGHSH and CDR2 is LQKENI. The CDR3 spells CASPPGGLNEQFF. The CDR3 bases that were read are TGTGCCAGCCCCCCCGGCGGCCTAAATGAG.

Concerning this clone itself: The observed sequence ends 3 residues before the CDR3 terminus, with the missing tail filled in from the germline J gene. This rearrangement joins TRBV29-1 to TRBJ1-1, with D perhaps matching TRBD1 (6 bases). The CDR3 contains 13 residues. Trimming removed 7 bases from V and 0 bases from J, with 12 bases in between. CDR1 is SQVTM, CDR2 ANQGSEA, per germline. The CDR3 here is CSDLQGLNTEAFF. Partial CDR3 DNA: TGCAGCGATTTACAGGGTTTGAACACTGAA.

A note on this clone: The read ends 3 residues before the CDR3 terminus; that terminus is restored from the germline J gene. This sequence joins TRBV10-3 and TRBJ2-1, with TRBD2 matching over 11 bases. Germline lookup yields CDR1 ENHRY and CDR2 SYGVKD. Trimming took 3 bases from V and 0 from J; bases not matched to a gene: 7. The CDR3 contains 18 residues. CDR3 in amino acids: CAISELGLAVGSYNEQFF. The part of the CDR3 DNA that was read is TGTGCCATCAGTGAATTGGGACTAGCGGTCGGCTCCTACAATGAG.

To note about this clone: From the germline J gene comes the end of the CDR3, since the read stops 3 residues before it. The V and J genes are TRBV7-8 and TRBJ2-2, with 10 bases identical to TRBD2. The germline V gene encodes CDR1 SGHVS and CDR2 FQNEAQ. This CDR3 has 15 residues. V lost 10 bases, J lost 1 base, and 6 bases stayed unmatched. CDR3 bases read: TGTGCCATAGTGGCTAGCGGGAGGAACACCGGGGAG. Translation gives CAIVASGRNTGE. The CDR3 as a whole reads CAIVASGRNTGELFF. Drawing the rest from reference TRBV7-8 and TRBJ2-2, the complete variable domain is GAGVSQSPRYKVAKRGQDVALRCDPISGHVSLFWYQQALGQGPEFLTYFQNEAQLDKSGLPSDRFFAERPEGSVSTLKIQRTQQEDSAVYLCAIVASGRNTGELFFGEGSRLTVL.

Details on this clone: The CDR3 end is not reached by the read, which stops 3 residues before it; the germline J gene fills it in. The chain joins TRBV13 to TRBJ1-3; 7 bases map to TRBD1. The CDR3 extends over 15 amino acids. Germline loops: CDR1 PRHDT, CDR2 FYEKMQ (reference sequence). The trim removed 9 bases at V and 0 bases at J, leaving 8 bases unmatched. The CDR3 bases that were read are TGTGCCAGTAGAATTACAGGGGACTCTGGAAACACC. It codes for CASRITGDSGNT. The whole CDR3 sequence reads CASRITGDSGNTIYF.

On this clone itself: The read ends 3 residues before the CDR3 terminus; that terminus is restored from the germline J gene. The genes are TRBV20-1 and TRBJ1-1; 7 bases are shared with TRBD1. Germline loops: CDR1 DFQATT, CDR2 SNEGSKA (reference sequence). The CDR3 is 14 residues long. The trim removed 2 bases at V and 6 bases at J, leaving 9 bases unmatched. CDR3 DNA (partial): TGCAGTGCTAGAAACAGGGGATTCGACCCTGAA. It encodes CSARNRGFDPE. The full CDR3 reads CSARNRGFDPEAFF.

A remark on this clone: The observed sequence ends 3 residues before the CDR3 terminus, with the missing tail filled in from the germline J gene. The J gene is TRBJ1-2, the V gene TRBV6-2 or TRBV6-3; 8 nucleotides align to TRBD1. The CDR3 totals 12 residues. The ends lost 5 bases at V and 5 bases at J; junction bases unmatched: 1. From germline, CDR1 is MNHEY and CDR2 SVGEGT. CDR3 protein: CASSDRGYGYTF. The CDR3 DNA, read in part, is TGTGCCAGCAGTGACAGGGGATATGGC.